Given below is one TCR beta chain in context. Generated by immunoSEQ multiplex PCR, the TCRdb table keeps only in-frame clones and is missing some. The sample yields some 210,000 clones, about nine tenths seen once. The sample originates from a study of control samples from healthy donors and cancer patients. V was pared by 6 bases and J by 6 bases, with 6 bases between. CDR3 length equals 11 residues. Germline CDR1 is LNHDA and CDR2 is SQIVND (reference sequence). The clonotype originates from a man aged 30 to 39 in good health. Sequenced sample: blood. The chain is built from TRBV19 and TRBJ1-5; TRBD1 is a possible D gene (6 bases). CDR3 region: CASRQGQPQHF. DNA of the CDR3: TGTGCCAGTAGACAGGGTCAGCCCCAGCATTTT.